The rows below give T cell receptor beta chains drawn from one sample of a study of technical replicates of blood from several donors. Only in-frame clones appear in the TCRdb table, and some are missing; sequencing was by immunoSEQ multiplex PCR. Of more than 80,000 clones listed, about 97% are singletons. The specimen was T cells isolated from PBMCs. Source of these receptors: a human donor in good health. Each CDR3 is given with its conserved first and last residue. A D gene is named only where the DNA matches it firmly. A clone size is listed for some rows: how often the clone was seen (once, few, many), or a class if it is expanded.

abundance | j_gene | d_gene | v_gene | CDR3aa | CDR3nt
NA | TRBJ2-2 | NA | TRBV10-3 | CAISTSGQNTGELFF | NA
NA | TRBJ2-3 | NA | TRBV28 | CASSSGKGGTSTDTQYF | TGTGCCAGCAGCTCCGGTAAGGGCGGGACTAGCACAGATACGCAGTATTTT
NA | TRBJ2-1 | NA | TRBV7-3 | CASSLTVADGHEQFF | TGTGCCAGCAGCTTAACCGTGGCGGATGGCCATGAGCAGTTCTTC
NA | TRBJ2-7 | NA | TRBV18 | CASSLGGGATYEQYF | TGTGCCAGCTCTCTCGGTGGGGGGGCAACCTACGAGCAGTACTTC
NA | TRBJ2-7 | NA | TRBV7-2 | CASSLGSGGGSYEQYF | TGTGCCAGCAGCTTAGGCTCAGGGGGAGGCTCCTACGAGCAGTACTTC
NA | TRBJ1-1 | NA | TRBV19 | CASLQNTEAFF | TGTGCCAGTTTACAGAACACTGAAGCTTTCTTT
NA | TRBJ1-1 | NA | TRBV19 | CASSIGRVGTEAFF | TGTGCCAGTAGTATTGGTCGGGTCGGCACTGAAGCTTTCTTT
NA | TRBJ1-1 | TRBD1 | TRBV10-3 | CAIREGQGESRTEAFF | TGTGCCATCAGGGAAGGACAGGGGGAAAGTCGGACTGAAGCTTTCTTT
NA | TRBJ2-3 | NA | TRBV18 | CASSPSTDTQYF | TGTGCCAGCTCACCCTCCACAGATACGCAGTATTTT
NA | TRBJ2-3 | TRBD2 | TRBV5-1 | CASGASGRFDTQYF | TGCGCCAGCGGGGCTAGCGGGAGGTTTGATACGCAGTATTTT
NA | TRBJ1-1 | NA | TRBV21-1 | CASSKDGGHILMNTEAFF | TGTGCCAGCAGCAAAGATGGGGGACACATACTTATGAACACTGAAGCTTTCTTT
NA | TRBJ2-2 | NA | TRBV10-2 | CASSDRVAGELFF | TGCGCCAGCAGTGACAGGGTGGCCGGGGAGCTGTTTTTT
NA | TRBJ1-2 | NA | TRBV10-3 | CAIRTGDGYTF | TGTGCCATCAGAACGGGGGACGGCTACACCTTC
NA | TRBJ2-7 | NA | TRBV27 | CASSARDFTYEQYF | TGTGCCAGCAGTGCTCGGGACTTTACCTACGAGCAGTACTTC
NA | TRBJ2-1 | NA | TRBV19 | CASSIGLVKRNEQFF | TGTGCCAGTAGTATCGGACTCGTTAAACGCAATGAGCAGTTCTTC
NA | TRBJ2-7 | NA | TRBV7-9 | CASSAGPLSSYEQYF | TGTGCCAGCAGCGCGGGACCCTTGAGCTCCTACGAGCAGTACTTC
NA | TRBJ1-2 | NA | TRBV5-4 | CASSPGLNYGYTF | TGTGCCAGCAGCCCCGGACTTAACTATGGCTACACCTTC
NA | TRBJ1-1 | NA | TRBV4-2 | CASSQEFSLANTEAFF | TGTGCCAGCAGCCAAGAATTTTCGCTGGCTAACACTGAAGCTTTCTTT
NA | TRBJ2-7 | NA | TRBV6-1 | CASSYQGSPYEQYF | TGTGCCAGCAGTTATCAGGGGTCCCCCTACGAGCAGTACTTC
once | TRBJ2-1 | NA | TRBV5-4 | CASSQYNEQFF | TGTGCCAGCAGCCAGTACAATGAGCAGTTCTTC
NA | TRBJ2-3 | NA | TRBV12-5 | CASGLRGPSVGDTQYF | TGTGCTAGTGGTTTGAGAGGCCCCTCAGTCGGAGATACGCAGTATTTT
NA | TRBJ2-5 | NA | TRBV10-3 | CATRSGASQETQYF | TGTGCCACCCGCTCTGGGGCTTCCCAAGAGACCCAGTACTTC
NA | TRBJ1-1 | TRBD1 | TRBV28 | CASSFGTGEAFF | TGTGCCAGCAGTTTTGGGACAGGGGAAGCTTTCTTT
once | TRBJ2-7 | TRBD2 | TRBV29-1 | CSVEHREDSEQYF | TGCAGCGTTGAACACCGGGAGGATTCCGAGCAGTACTTC
NA | TRBJ2-3 | TRBD1 | TRBV15 | CATSRTGSDTQYF | TGTGCCACCAGCAGGACAGGGTCAGATACGCAGTATTTT
NA | TRBJ2-7 | NA | TRBV4-3 | CASSYVLSSEQYF | TGCGCCAGCAGCTACGTACTTAGCTCCGAGCAGTACTTC
NA | TRBJ2-7 | NA | TRBV4-1 | CASSQDTRVRFYEQYF | TGCGCCAGCAGCCAAGACACGCGGGTTAGGTTCTACGAGCAGTACTTC
NA | TRBJ2-7 | TRBD1 | TRBV2 | CASKGTGLDEQYF | TGTGCCAGCAAAGGGACAGGTTTAGACGAGCAGTACTTC
NA | TRBJ2-7 | NA | TRBV27 | CASSLLSSSYEQYF | TGTGCCAGCAGTTTATTATCCAGCTCCTACGAGCAGTACTTC
NA | TRBJ1-1 | NA | TRBV6-1 | CASGGGLTEAFF | TGTGCCAGCGGCGGGGGTCTCACTGAAGCTTTCTTT
NA | TRBJ2-7 | NA | TRBV28 | CASSHSSYEQYF | TGTGCCAGCAGCCACTCCTCCTACGAGCAGTACTTC
NA | TRBJ2-3 | NA | TRBV11-3 | CASSLEETGTPDTQYF | TGTGCCAGCAGCTTAGAAGAAACAGGGACCCCAGATACGCAGTATTTT
NA | TRBJ2-7 | TRBD1 | TRBV6-4 | CASNHSGTGISYEQYF | TGTGCCAGCAACCATTCCGGGACAGGGATCTCCTACGAGCAGTACTTC
NA | TRBJ2-4 | NA | TRBV7-3 | CASSVAGDGFIQYF | TGTGCCAGCAGCGTAGCAGGGGATGGGTTCATTCAGTACTTC
NA | TRBJ2-3 | TRBD2 | TRBV13 | CASSSGLAGNTDTQYF | TGTGCCAGCAGCTCAGGACTAGCGGGAAACACAGATACGCAGTATTTT
NA | TRBJ1-2 | NA | TRBV19 | CASSLGQDYGYTF | TGTGCCAGTAGCCTGGGACAAGACTATGGCTACACCTTC
NA | TRBJ2-2 | NA | TRBV5-6 | CASSFNREHGELFF | TGTGCCAGCAGCTTCAACAGGGAACACGGGGAGCTGTTTTTT
NA | TRBJ1-2 | NA | TRBV5-1 | CASSLGGARFPNYGYTF | TGCGCCAGCAGCTTGGGCGGGGCGCGATTCCCGAACTATGGCTACACCTTC
NA | TRBJ2-1 | NA | TRBV7-2 | CASSLVGGHNEQFF | TGTGCCAGCAGCTTAGTGGGGGGACACAATGAGCAGTTCTTC
NA | TRBJ1-5 | TRBD1 | TRBV15 | CATSRDRTGPRPQHF | TGTGCCACCAGCAGAGATAGGACAGGACCAAGGCCCCAGCATTTT
NA | TRBJ1-2 | TRBD1 | TRBV27 | CASSFDGQGFGYTF | TGTGCCAGCAGTTTTGACGGACAGGGGTTTGGCTACACCTTC
NA | TRBJ2-5 | TRBD1 | TRBV5-1 | CASSRTGEETQYF | TGCGCCAGCAGCCGGACAGGGGAAGAGACCCAGTACTTC